The 17 T cell receptor beta chains below were found in one sample sequenced in a study of blood T cell repertoires in COVID-19. Libraries were prepared by immunoSEQ multiplex PCR; TCRdb keeps only in-frame clonotypes and omits some of them. The sample yields around 200,000 clones, around 88% seen once. Specimen: PBMCs or T cells enriched from blood (not recorded which). These receptors were taken from a woman in her 30s who had been exposed to COVID-19.

The chain links TRBV11-3 to TRBJ2-7; 8 positions agree with TRBD1. Germline-derived CDR1 and CDR2 are SGHNT and YENEEA. The V and J ends lost 5 bases and 9 bases, in that order; junction bases with no gene match: 6. CDR3 length equals 12 residues. The CDR3 reads CASSLRQGPQYF. The CDR3, as DNA: TGTGCCAGCAGCCTACGACAGGGGCCGCAGTACTTC.

This clone has only one observation. CDR3 residues: CASRGSDSYQPQHF. The CDR3 bases are TGTGCCAGCAGGGGCTCGGACAGTTATCAGCCCCAGCATTTT. The chain has TRBV6-5 and TRBJ1-5; a weak D match, TRBD1 (6 bases). The CDR3 contains 14 residues. Germline CDR1 reads MNHEY; CDR2 reads SVGAGI. Trimming removed 6 bases from V and 5 bases from J, with 14 bases in between.

The chain recombines TRBV28 with TRBJ1-4; D is ambiguous. V was cut by 3 bases and J by 7 bases, with 12 bases left in between. CDR3 length: 14 residues. CDR1 MDHEN and CDR2 SYDVKM come from the germline V gene. CDR3 sequence: CASSLGGKGEKLFF. The DNA for the CDR3 is TGTGCCAGCAGTTTGGGAGGGAAAGGTGAAAAACTGTTTTTT.

The chain has TRBV12-3 or TRBV12-4 and TRBJ2-3; D not certain. The CDR3 is 11 residues long. With 7 bases removed from V and 5 bases from J, the gap between germline ends came to 7 bases. CDR3 amino acids: CASTHGDTQYF. For the CDR3, the DNA is TGTGCCAGCACCCACGGAGATACGCAGTATTTT.

J is TRBJ1-5 and V is TRBV6-2 or TRBV6-3; D possibly corresponds to TRBD1 (6 bases). The CDR3 extends over 14 amino acids. The ends were cut back, 2 bases at V and 3 bases at J, with 8 bases in the middle. Germline V lookup: CDR1 MNHEY, CDR2 SVGEGT. This CDR3 is CASSYGQHNQPQHF. CDR3 nucleotides: TGTGCCAGCAGTTACGGACAGCACAATCAGCCCCAGCATTTT.

The chain uses TRBV6-2 or TRBV6-3 and TRBJ1-1; 8 bases agree with TRBD1. Trimming removed 4 bases from V and 3 bases from J; junction bases left unmatched: 13. The CDR3 sequence is 17 residues long. Germline V gives CDR1 MNHEY, CDR2 SVGEGT. The CDR3 sequence is CASSSAFRGRGDTEAFF. The CDR3, as DNA: TGTGCCAGCAGTTCGGCCTTCAGGGGGCGAGGGGACACTGAAGCTTTCTTT.

The chain links TRBV7-2 to TRBJ1-2; D is perhaps TRBD1 (6 bases). CDR3 length: 17 amino acids. Germline V lookup: CDR1 SGHTA, CDR2 FQGNSA. V dropped 1 base and J dropped 4 bases, with 19 bases sitting between them. CDR3 region: CASSLGLRGGDVYGYTF. The CDR3 DNA is TGTGCCAGCAGCTTAGGGTTGAGGGGGGGCGATGTCTATGGCTACACCTTC. Based on the CDR3 plus reference TRBV7-2 and TRBJ1-2, the full variable domain is GAGVSQSPSNKVTEKGKDVELRCDPISGHTALYWYRQSLGQGLEFLIYFQGNSAPDKSGLPSDRFSAERTGGSVSTLTIQRTQQEDSAVYLCASSLGLRGGDVYGYTFGSGTRLTVV.

This chain links TRBV15 with TRBJ2-7; a weak D match, TRBD1 (5 bases). V was trimmed by 8 bases and J by 2 bases, leaving 16 bases between them. Looked up from germline, CDR1 is LNHNV and CDR2 is YYDKDF (reference sequence). The CDR3 covers 14 residues. The CDR3, as DNA: TGTGCCACCTGCCAGGGATTTTTAACCTACGAGCAGTACTTC. This gives the protein CATCQGFLTYEQYF.

The rearrangement joins TRBV19 to TRBJ1-5, with D tentatively TRBD1 (5 bases). The CDR3 totals 11 residues. Germline assignment: CDR1 LNHDA and CDR2 SQIVND (reference sequence). V lost 5 bases and J 15 bases, leaving 14 bases between the germline ends. The CDR3 reads CASSVTGGVHF. The CDR3 DNA is TGTGCCAGTAGTGTGACCGGGGGGGTGCATTTT.

This chain joins TRBV7-2 and TRBJ2-5; 7 nucleotides line up with TRBD2. Looked up from germline, CDR1 is SGHTA and CDR2 is FQGNSA. This CDR3 has 16 amino acids. V lost 2 bases and J lost 7; bases outside the gene matches: 13. DNA for the CDR3: TGTGCCAGCAGCTTACAAGGTGCGGGAGCCAAGGGGACCCAGTACTTC. Its protein is CASSLQGAGAKGTQYF.

The V and J genes are TRBV6-1 and TRBJ1-1, with D possibly matching TRBD1 (5 bases). The ends were cut back, 3 bases at V and 1 base at J, with 9 bases in the middle. The CDR3 sequence is 14 residues long. Germline V gene lookup returns CDR1 MNHNS and CDR2 SASEGT. The CDR3 region is CASSDQGGNTEAFF. DNA for the CDR3: TGTGCCAGCAGTGATCAGGGTGGGAACACTGAAGCTTTCTTT.

The chain joins TRBV30 to TRBJ1-2; 9 positions agree with TRBD1. Germline values: CDR1 GTSNPN, CDR2 SVGIG (reference sequence). The ends lost 2 bases at V and 1 base at J; junction bases unmatched: 2. The CDR3 sequence is 14 residues long. The CDR3 region is CAWSRQGVNYGYTF. CDR3 coding DNA: TGTGCCTGGAGTCGACAGGGGGTTAACTATGGCTACACCTTC.

The chain combines TRBV6-5 with TRBJ2-7; D is possibly TRBD1 (7 bases). V was shortened by 0 bases and J by 5 bases, with 14 bases between the two germline ends. CDR1 is MNHEY, CDR2 SVGAGI, per germline. This CDR3 contains 15 residues. This chain's CDR3 is CASSYSGQGGHEQYF. CDR3 sequence (DNA): TGTGCCAGCAGTTACTCGGGGCAGGGGGGCCACGAGCAGTACTTC.

The CDR3 DNA reads as TGTGCCATCAGTGAGTCGAGTGGGGGGGCCCCAGATACGCAGTATTTT. Translated: CAISESSGGAPDTQYF. The chain employs TRBV10-3 and TRBJ2-3, with TRBD2 as a possible D gene (7 bases). The CDR3 loop spans 16 amino acids. Germline V gives CDR1 ENHRY, CDR2 SYGVKD. The V and J ends lost 0 bases and 4 bases respectively, with 14 bases between them.

The V and J genes are TRBV7-9 and TRBJ1-1, with unresolved D. Trimming cost V 3 bases and J 4 bases, with 18 bases left between them. Per germline, CDR1 SEHNR and CDR2 FQNEAQ (reference sequence). There are 16 residues in the CDR3. The CDR3 nucleotides read TGTGCCAGCAGCTTCCTTTCGGTGGCGGGTAGCACTGAAGCTTTCTTT. It encodes CASSFLSVAGSTEAFF.

This clone has just one count. The chain has TRBV21-1 and TRBJ1-2; the table's D call of TRBD1 was not tested on the DNA. TRBV21-1 is a listed pseudogene. The CDR3 totals 15 residues. The CDR3 sequence: CASRATRGSNYGYTF. CDR3 nucleotide sequence: TGTGCCAGCAGAGCAACAAGGGGCTCTAACTATGGCTACACCTTC.

The chain is built from TRBV18 and TRBJ1-1; TRBD1 matches at 8 bases. Unmatched junction bases numbered 8, after V lost 0 bases and J lost 5 bases. The CDR3 extends over 16 amino acids. Germline V lookup: CDR1 KGHSH, CDR2 LQKENI. DNA of the CDR3: TGTGCCAGCTCACCACCTTTTACAGGGGGGACGACTGAAGCTTTCTTT. Translated, it gives CASSPPFTGGTTEAFF.